The TCR beta chain under discussion was sequenced for a study of blood T cell repertoires in COVID-19. Generated by immunoSEQ multiplex PCR, the TCRdb table keeps only in-frame clones and is missing some. The profile shows tens of thousands of clones, roughly 79% of them singletons. Deletions cut 5 bases from V and 7 bases from J, with 21 bases between. CDR1 is SGHVS, CDR2 FQNEAQ, per germline. The CDR3 contains 16 residues. Sequenced: peripheral blood. The clonotype originates from an older woman with acute or convalescent COVID-19. The rearrangement links TRBV7-8 to TRBJ2-4; tentatively, D is TRBD2 (5 bases). The CDR3 loop is CASSPPFRESRNIQYF. CDR3 coding DNA: TGTGCCAGCAGCCCTCCTTTTCGGGAATCAAGGAACATTCAGTACTTC.